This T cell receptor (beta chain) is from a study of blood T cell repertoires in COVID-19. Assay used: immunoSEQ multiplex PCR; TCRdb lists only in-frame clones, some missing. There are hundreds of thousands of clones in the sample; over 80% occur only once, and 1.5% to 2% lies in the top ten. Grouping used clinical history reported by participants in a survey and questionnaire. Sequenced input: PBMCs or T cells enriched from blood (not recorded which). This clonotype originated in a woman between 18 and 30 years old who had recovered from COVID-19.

The CDR3 is CARSLEQGPWDEQYF. Here the CDR3 DNA reads TGTGCCAGAAGCTTGGAACAGGGGCCTTGGGACGAGCAGTACTTC. The chain uses TRBV5-3 and TRBJ2-7; 7 bases agree with TRBD1. TRBV5-3 is an ORF for which the function is uncertain. The CDR3 loop spans 15 amino acids. The junction had 8 bases not matched to a gene; V was cut back by 0 bases and J by 5 bases.